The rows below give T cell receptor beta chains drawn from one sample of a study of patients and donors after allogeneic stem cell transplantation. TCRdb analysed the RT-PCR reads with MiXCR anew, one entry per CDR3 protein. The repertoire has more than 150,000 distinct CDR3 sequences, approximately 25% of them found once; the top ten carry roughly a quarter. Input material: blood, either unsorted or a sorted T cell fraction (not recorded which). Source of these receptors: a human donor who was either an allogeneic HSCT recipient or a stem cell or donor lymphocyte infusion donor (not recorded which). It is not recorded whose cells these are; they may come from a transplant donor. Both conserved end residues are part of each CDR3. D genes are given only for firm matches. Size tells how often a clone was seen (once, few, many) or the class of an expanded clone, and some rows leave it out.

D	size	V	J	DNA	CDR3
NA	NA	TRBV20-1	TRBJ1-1	TGCAGTGCTGGCACTACAGGGAACACTGAAGCTTTCTTT	CSAGTTGNTEAFF
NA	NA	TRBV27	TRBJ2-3	TGTGCCAGCAGGGAGAAACGGGGGAGCACAGATACGCAGTATTTT	CASREKRGSTDTQYF
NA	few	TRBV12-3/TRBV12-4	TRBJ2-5	TGTGCCAGCAGTTTATTTCAAAAAGAGACCCAGTACTTC	CASSLFQKETQYF
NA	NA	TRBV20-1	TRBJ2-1	TGCAGTGCTAGAGGGCCCCAGGGTAACAATGAGCAGTTCTTC	CSARGPQGNNEQFF
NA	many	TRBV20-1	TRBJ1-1	TGCAGTGCTAGTAAAATGGGGACTGAAGCTTTCTTT	CSASKMGTEAFF
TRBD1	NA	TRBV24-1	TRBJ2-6	TGTGCCACCAGTGATTCGACAGGGGTGGACTCTGGGGCCAACGTCCTGACTTTC	CATSDSTGVDSGANVLTF
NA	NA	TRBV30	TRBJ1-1	TGTGCCTGGAGTACGACGGTGGAAAAAGCTTTCTTT	CAWSTTVEKAFF
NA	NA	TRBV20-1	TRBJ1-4	TGCAGTGCTCGACGGGCAGGAGGATATGAAAAACTGTTTTTT	CSARRAGGYEKLFF
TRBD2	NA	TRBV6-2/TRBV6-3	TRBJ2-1	TGTGCCAGCAGTCACGACCGGAATATACGGGGGGGCCTTAGAAATGAGCAGTTCTTC	CASSHDRNIRGGLRNEQFF
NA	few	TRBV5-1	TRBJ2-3	TGCGCCAGCAGCAATCGACAGACTTCCACAGATACGCAGTATTTT	CASSNRQTSTDTQYF
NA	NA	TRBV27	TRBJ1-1	TGTGCCAGCAGTTTAGAGGGATCTACATTCACTGAAGCTTTCTTT	CASSLEGSTFTEAFF
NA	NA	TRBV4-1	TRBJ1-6	TGCGCCAGCAGCCAAGGGTGGCCAGGAATTAATTCACCCCTCCACTTT	CASSQGWPGINSPLHF
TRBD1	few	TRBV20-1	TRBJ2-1	TGCAGCGGGTACAGGGGATTTGGGAATGAGCAGTTCTTC	CSGYRGFGNEQFF
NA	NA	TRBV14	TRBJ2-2	TGTGCCAGCAGCCAAGATTGGGTCAGATATATCCCCAACACCGGGGAGCTGTTTTTT	CASSQDWVRYIPNTGELFF
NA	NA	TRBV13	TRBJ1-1	TGTGCCAGCAACGGAGGCAGCGTGAACACTGAAGCTTTCTTT	CASNGGSVNTEAFF
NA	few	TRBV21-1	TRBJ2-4	TGTGCCAGGTCCAGGGTGTCCAAAAACATTCAGTACTTC	CARSRVSKNIQYF
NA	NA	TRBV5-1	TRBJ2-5	TGCGCCAGCAGATTTACATGGGTAGGAGAGACCCAGTACTTC	CASRFTWVGETQYF
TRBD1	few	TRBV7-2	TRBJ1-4	TGTGCCAGCAGCCCATTGGGACAGGGGAGTGTAAAACTGTTTTTT	CASSPLGQGSVKLFF
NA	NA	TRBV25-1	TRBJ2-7	TGTGCCAGCAGTGAATTATTTGGGGCTAATGCCAACGAGCAGTACTTC	CASSELFGANANEQYF
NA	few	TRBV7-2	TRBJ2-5	TGTGCCAGCAGCTTAGATCTGGGAAGCAGGGAGACCCAGTACTTC	CASSLDLGSRETQYF
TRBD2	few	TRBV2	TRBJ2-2	TGTGCCAGCAGTTACGTTTGGACTAGCGGGGGGTTCACCGGGGAGCTGTTTTTT	CASSYVWTSGGFTGELFF
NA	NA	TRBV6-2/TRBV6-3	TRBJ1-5	TGTGCCAGCAGTTACAGGATCTATCAGCCCCAGCATTTT	CASSYRIYQPQHF
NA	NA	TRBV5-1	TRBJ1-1	TGCGCCAGCAGGCTTGGGTCCGGGAACACTGAAGCTTTCTTT	CASRLGSGNTEAFF
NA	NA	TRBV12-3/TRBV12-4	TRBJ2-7	TGTGCCAGCAGTTCTTTCACTGGGCCCGAGCAGTACTTC	CASSSFTGPEQYF
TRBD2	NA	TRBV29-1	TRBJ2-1	TGCAGCGTAGTAGCGGGGTACAATGAGCAGTTCTTC	CSVVAGYNEQFF
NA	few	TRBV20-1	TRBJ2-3	TGCAGTGCTAGGGGACTCTACGAGGCAGATACGCAGTATTTT	CSARGLYEADTQYF
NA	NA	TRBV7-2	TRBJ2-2	TGTGCCAGCAGCCACTCCGGGACACCTAACACCGGGGAGCTGTTTTTT	CASSHSGTPNTGELFF
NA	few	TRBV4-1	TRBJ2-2	TGCGCCAGCAGCCAAGGCCCGGGGCCGGACACCGGGGAGCTGTTTTTT	CASSQGPGPDTGELFF
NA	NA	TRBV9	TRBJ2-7	TGTGCCAGCAGCGTAGAGGCACAGGGAAGAATCTACGAGCAGTACTTC	CASSVEAQGRIYEQYF
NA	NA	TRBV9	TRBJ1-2	TGTGCCAGCAGCGGGTTATCGGGACCTTTTAACTATGGCTACACCTTC	CASSGLSGPFNYGYTF
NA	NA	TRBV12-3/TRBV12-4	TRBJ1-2	TGTGCCAGCAGGACCCGGACCAAGGAGGTTTTCTTTGGCTACACCTTC	CASRTRTKEVFFGYTF
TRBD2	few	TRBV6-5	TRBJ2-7	TGTGCCAGCAGCCTAAGACTAGCGGACCACTACGAGCAGTACTTC	CASSLRLADHYEQYF
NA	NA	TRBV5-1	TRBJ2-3	TGCGCCAGCAGCATGGGGCCACCAGATACGCAGTATTTT	CASSMGPPDTQYF
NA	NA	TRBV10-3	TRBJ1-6	TGTGCCACATCAGACGGCCCCCGGTTAGGGACACAACTCCACTTT	CATSDGPRLGTQLHF
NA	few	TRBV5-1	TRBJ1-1	TGCGCCAGCAGCCTCGGAGTGGGTTCTGAAGCTTTCTTT	CASSLGVGSEAFF